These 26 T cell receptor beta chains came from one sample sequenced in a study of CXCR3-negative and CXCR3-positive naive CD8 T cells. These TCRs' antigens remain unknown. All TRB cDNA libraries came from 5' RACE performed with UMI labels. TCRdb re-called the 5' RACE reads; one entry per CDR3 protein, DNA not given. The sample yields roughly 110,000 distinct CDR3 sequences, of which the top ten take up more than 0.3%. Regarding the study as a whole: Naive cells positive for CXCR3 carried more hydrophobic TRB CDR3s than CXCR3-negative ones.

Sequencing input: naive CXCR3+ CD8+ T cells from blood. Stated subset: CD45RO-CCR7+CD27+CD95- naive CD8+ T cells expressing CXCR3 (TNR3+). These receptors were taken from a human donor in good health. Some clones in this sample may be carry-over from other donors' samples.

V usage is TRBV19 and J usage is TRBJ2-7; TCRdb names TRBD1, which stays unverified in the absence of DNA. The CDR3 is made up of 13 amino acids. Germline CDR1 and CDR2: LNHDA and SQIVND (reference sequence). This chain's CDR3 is CATSDILSYEQYF. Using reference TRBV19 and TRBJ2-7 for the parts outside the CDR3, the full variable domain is DGGITQSPKYLFRKEGQNVTLSCEQNLNHDAMYWYRQDPGQGLRLIYYSQIVNDFQKGDIAEGYSVSREKKESFPLTVTSAQKNPTAFYLCATSDILSYEQYFGPGTRLTVT.

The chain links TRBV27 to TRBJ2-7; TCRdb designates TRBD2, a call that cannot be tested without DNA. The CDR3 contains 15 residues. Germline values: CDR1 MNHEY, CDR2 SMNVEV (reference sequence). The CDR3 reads CASSFQGEGTYEQYF.

CDR3 protein: CASSQNLRSVSEAFF. J is TRBJ1-1 and V is TRBV3-1. Looked up from germline, CDR1 is LGHDT and CDR2 is YNNKEL (reference sequence). The CDR3 contains 15 residues.

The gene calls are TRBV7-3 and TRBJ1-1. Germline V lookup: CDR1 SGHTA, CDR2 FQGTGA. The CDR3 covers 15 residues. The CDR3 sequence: CASSLGLGGGTEAFF.

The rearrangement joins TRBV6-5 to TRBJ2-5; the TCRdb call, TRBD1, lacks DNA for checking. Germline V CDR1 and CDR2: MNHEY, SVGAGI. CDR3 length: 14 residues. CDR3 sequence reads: CASSFTDSQETQYF.

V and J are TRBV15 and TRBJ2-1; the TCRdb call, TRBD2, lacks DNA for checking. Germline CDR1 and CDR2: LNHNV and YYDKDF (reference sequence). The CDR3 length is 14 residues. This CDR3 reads CATLTSGGLNEQFF.

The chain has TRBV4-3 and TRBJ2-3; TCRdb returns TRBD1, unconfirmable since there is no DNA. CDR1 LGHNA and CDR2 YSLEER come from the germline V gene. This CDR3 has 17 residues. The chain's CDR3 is CASSQDRTGGVADTQYF.

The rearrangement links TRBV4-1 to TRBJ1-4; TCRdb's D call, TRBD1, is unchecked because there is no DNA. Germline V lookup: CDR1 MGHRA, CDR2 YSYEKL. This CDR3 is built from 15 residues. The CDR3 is CASSQGPGTDEKLFF.

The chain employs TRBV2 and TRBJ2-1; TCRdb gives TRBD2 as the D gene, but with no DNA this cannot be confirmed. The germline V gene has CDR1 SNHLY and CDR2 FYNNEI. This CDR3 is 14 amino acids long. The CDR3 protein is CASSEMVGQIEQFF.

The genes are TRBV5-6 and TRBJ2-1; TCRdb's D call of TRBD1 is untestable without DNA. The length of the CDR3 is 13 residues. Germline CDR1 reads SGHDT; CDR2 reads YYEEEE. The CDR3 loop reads CASSSGTVNEQFF.

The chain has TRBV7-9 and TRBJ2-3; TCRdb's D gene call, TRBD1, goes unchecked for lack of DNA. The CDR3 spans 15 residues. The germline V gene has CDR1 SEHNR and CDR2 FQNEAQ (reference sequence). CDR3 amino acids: CASSPPGQHTDTQYF. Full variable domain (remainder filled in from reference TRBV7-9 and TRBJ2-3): DTGVSQNPRHKITKRGQNVTFRCDPISEHNRLYWYRQTLGQGPEFLTYFQNEAQLEKSRLLSDRFSAERPKGSFSTLEIQRTEQGDSAMYLCASSPPGQHTDTQYFGPGTRLTVL.

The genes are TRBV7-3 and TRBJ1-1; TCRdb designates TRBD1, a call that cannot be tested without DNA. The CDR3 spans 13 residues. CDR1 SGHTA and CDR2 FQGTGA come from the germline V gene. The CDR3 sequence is CASSIGGIAEAFF.

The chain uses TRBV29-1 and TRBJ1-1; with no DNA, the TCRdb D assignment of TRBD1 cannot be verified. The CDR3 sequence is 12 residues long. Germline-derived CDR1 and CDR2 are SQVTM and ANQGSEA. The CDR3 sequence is CSVPGQGLGAFF.

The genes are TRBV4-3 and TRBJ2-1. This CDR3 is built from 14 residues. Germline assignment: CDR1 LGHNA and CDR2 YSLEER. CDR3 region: CASSQAIVGDEQFF.

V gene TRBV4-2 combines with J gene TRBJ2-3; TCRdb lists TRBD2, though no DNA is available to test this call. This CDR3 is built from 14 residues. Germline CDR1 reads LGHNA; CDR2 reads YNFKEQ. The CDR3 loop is CASSQVGGIDTQYF.

CDR3 region: CSVQRVFIYGYTF. The chain combines TRBV29-1 with TRBJ1-2. Germline CDR1 is SQVTM and CDR2 is ANQGSEA. This CDR3 is 13 amino acids long.

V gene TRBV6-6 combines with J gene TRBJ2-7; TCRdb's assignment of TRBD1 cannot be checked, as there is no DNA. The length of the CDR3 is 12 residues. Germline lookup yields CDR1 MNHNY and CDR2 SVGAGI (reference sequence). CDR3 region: CASEGQGYEQYF.

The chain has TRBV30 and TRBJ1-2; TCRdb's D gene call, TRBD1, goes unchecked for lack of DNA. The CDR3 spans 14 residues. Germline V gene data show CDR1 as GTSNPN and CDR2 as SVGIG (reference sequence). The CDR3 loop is CAWSVGGAYYGYTF.

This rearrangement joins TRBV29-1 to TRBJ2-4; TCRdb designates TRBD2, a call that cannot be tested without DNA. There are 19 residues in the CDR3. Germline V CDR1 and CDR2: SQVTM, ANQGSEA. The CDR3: CSAPSAASGSPWAKNIQYF.

CDR3: CASSQEVQFTYLITDTQYF. The chain has TRBV14 and TRBJ2-3. CDR1 is SGHDN and CDR2 is FVKESK in the germline V gene. The CDR3 length is 19 residues.

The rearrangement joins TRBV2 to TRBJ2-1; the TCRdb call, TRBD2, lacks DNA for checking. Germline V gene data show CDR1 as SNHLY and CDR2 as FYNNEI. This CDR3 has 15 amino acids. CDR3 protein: CASSEAEGTHNEQFF. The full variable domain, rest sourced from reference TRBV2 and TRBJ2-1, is EPEVTQTPSHQVTQMGQEVILRCVPISNHLYFYWYRQILGQKVEFLVSFYNNEISEKSEIFDDQFSVERPDGSNFTLKIRSTKLEDSAMYFCASSEAEGTHNEQFFGPGTRLTVL.

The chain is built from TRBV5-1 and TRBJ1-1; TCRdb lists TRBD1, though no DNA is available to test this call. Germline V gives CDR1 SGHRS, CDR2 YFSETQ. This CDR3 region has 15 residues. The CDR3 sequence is CASSLAGGENTEAFF.

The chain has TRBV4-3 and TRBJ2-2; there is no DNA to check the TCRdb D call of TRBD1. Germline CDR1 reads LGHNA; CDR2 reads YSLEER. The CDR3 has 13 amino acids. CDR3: CASSQDLPRELFF.

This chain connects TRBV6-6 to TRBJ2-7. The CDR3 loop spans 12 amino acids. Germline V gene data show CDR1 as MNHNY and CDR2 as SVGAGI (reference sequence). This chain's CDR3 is CASSPRAYEQYF.

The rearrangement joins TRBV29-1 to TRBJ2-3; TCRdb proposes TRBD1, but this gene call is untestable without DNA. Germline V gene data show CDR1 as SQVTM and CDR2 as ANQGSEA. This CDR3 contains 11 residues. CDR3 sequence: CSCSQGDTQYF.

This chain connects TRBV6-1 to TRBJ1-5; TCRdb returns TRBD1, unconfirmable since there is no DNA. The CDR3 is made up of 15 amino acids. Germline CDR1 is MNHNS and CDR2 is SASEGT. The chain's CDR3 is CASSEAGTGNQPQHF.